These 5 T cell receptor beta chains came from one sample sequenced in a study of graft-versus-host responses after intestinal transplantation. Libraries were prepared by immunoSEQ multiplex PCR; TCRdb keeps only in-frame clonotypes and omits some of them. The sample lists about 90,000 clones; over 90% were seen once. No antigen is known for these receptors. The material sequenced was unstimulated CD4+ T cells sorted from spleen or lymph node cells, taken before transplant. The receptors stem from a human donor who was the organ donor for an intestinal transplant.

V is TRBV28 and J is TRBJ2-2; a possible D gene is TRBD1 (6 bases). Per the germline V gene, CDR1 is MDHEN and CDR2 is SYDVKM. This CDR3 has 11 residues. Trimming removed 11 bases from V and 3 bases from J, with 7 bases in between. CDR3 protein: CAHRDTGELFF. The CDR3, as DNA: TGTGCCCACAGGGACACCGGGGAGCTGTTTTTT.

This chain uses TRBV18 with TRBJ1-1; D is unresolved. V lost 5 bases, J lost 1 base, and 8 bases lay in between. This CDR3 is 13 amino acids long. Per germline, CDR1 KGHSH and CDR2 LQKENI. CDR3 DNA sequence: TGTGCCAGCTCATCCCGGCGGAACACTGAAGCTTTCTTT. This sequence encodes CASSSRRNTEAFF. Filled out from reference TRBV18 and TRBJ1-1, the complete variable domain reads NAGVMQNPRHLVRRRGQEARLRCSPMKGHSHVYWYRQLPEEGLKFMVYLQKENIIDESGMPKERFSAEFPKEGPSILRIQQVVRGDSAAYFCASSSRRNTEAFFGQGTRLTVV.

The chain joins TRBV7-9 to TRBJ1-6; D not certain. Trimming removed 5 bases from V and 9 bases from J, with 14 bases in between. CDR1 SEHNR and CDR2 FQNEAQ come from the germline V gene (reference sequence). The CDR3 spans 14 residues. The CDR3 DNA sequence: TGTGCCAGCAGCCCCGCGCGGTGGGGTTCACCCCTCCACTTT. This encodes CASSPARWGSPLHF.

The chain is built from TRBV1 and TRBJ2-3; TRBD2, the table's D call, lacks a check against the DNA. TRBV1 is marked as a pseudogene. This CDR3 has 16 amino acids. CDR3 DNA: TGCACCAGCAGCCAAGATAGAACTAGCCGCACAGATACGCAGTATTTT. Its protein is CTSSQDRTSRTDTQYF.

The chain employs TRBV9 and TRBJ2-7, with TRBD2 matching over 10 bases. V shed 4 bases, J shed 4 bases, and the junction held 11 bases outside the gene matches. The length of the CDR3 is 16 residues. The germline gives CDR1 SGDLS, CDR2 YYNGEE. The CDR3 coding sequence is TGTGCCAGCAGCCCAACAGAAGCGGGGGGGTTTTACGAGCAGTACTTC. This codes for CASSPTEAGGFYEQYF.